Sequencing of this T cell receptor beta chain was carried out in a study of metastatic and nonmetastatic thyroid tumors. Study details: Blood and tumor or nodule tissue repertoires from malignant and benign thyroid patients were compared. Study-level findings and limits: Across blood and tumor, TCR beta diversity in malignant thyroid tumors was reportedly significantly higher than in benign nodules.

CDR3 length: 14 residues. Germline CDR1 is MGHDK and CDR2 is SYGVNS. Trimming cost V 4 bases and J 1 base, with 10 bases left between them. Source study methods: Clinicopathological groups supplied CDR3 differences that were used to build a distant-metastasis classifier for papillary thyroid cancer. MiXCR was used by TCRdb to re-call the PCR reads. TCRdb's processing, not the authors' own work, is the source of the V and J calls. This table holds tens of thousands of clones, roughly 17% found once. Thyroid surgery took place with no prior treatment in any patient. This clone was recorded many times. No antigen is known for it.

The receptor was isolated from a female donor with papillary thyroid cancer or a benign thyroid nodule (not recorded which). Some clones in this sample may be carry-over from other donors' samples. The chain links TRBV25-1 to TRBJ1-1, with D perhaps TRBD1 (5 bases). Sequenced sample: blood. The CDR3 reads CASSVSGANTEAFF. The CDR3 DNA reads TGTGCCAGCAGTGTCTCCGGGGCGAACACTGAAGCTTTCTTT.